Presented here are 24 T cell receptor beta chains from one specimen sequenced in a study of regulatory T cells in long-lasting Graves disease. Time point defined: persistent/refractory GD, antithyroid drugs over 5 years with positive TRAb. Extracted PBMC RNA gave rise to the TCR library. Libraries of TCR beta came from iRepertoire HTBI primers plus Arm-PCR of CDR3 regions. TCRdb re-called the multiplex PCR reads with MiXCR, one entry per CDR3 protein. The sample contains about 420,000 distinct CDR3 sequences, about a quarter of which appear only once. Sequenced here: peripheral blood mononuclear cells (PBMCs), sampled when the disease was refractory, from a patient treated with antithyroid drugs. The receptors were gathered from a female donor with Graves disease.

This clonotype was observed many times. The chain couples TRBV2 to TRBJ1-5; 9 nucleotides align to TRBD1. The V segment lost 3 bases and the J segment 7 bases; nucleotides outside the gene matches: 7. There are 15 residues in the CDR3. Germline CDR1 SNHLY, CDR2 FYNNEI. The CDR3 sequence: CASSERQGVKQPQHF. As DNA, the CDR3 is TGTGCCAGCAGTGAGAGACAGGGGGTAAAGCAGCCCCAGCATTTT.

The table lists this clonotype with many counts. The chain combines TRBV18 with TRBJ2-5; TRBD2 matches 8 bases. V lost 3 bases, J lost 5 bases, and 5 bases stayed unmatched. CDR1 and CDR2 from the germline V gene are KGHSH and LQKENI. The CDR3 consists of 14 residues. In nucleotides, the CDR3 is TGTGCCAGCTCACCGGGACTAGGTGCGGAGACCCAGTACTTC. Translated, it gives CASSPGLGAETQYF.

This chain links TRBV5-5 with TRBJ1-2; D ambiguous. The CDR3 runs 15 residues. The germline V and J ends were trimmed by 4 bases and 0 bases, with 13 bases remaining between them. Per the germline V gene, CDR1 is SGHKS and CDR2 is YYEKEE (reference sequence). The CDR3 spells CASSPEGSSNYGYTF. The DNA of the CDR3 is TGTGCCAGCAGCCCCGAGGGCAGTTCTAACTATGGCTACACCTTC.

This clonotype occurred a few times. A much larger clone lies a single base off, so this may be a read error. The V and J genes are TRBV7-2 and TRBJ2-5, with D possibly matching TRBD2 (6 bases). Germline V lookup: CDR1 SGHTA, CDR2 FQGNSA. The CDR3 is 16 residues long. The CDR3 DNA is TGTGCCAGCAGCTTAGGTATGGGAGGAGGACAAGAGATCCAGTACTTC. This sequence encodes CASSLGMGGGQEIQYF.

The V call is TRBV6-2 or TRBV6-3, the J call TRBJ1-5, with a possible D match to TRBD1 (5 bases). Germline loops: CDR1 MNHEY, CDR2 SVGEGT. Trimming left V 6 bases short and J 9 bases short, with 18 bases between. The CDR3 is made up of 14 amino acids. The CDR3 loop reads CASSVTDGAPPQHF. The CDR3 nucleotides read TGTGCCAGCAGCGTGACGGACGGGGCACCGCCCCAGCATTTT.

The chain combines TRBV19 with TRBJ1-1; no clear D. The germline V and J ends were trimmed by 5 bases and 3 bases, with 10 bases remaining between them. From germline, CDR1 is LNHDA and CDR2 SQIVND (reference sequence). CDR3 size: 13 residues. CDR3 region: CASSVEGYTEAFF. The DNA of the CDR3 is TGTGCCAGTAGTGTTGAAGGGTACACTGAAGCTTTCTTT. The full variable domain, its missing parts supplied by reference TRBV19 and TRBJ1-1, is DGGITQSPKYLFRKEGQNVTLSCEQNLNHDAMYWYRQDPGQGLRLIYYSQIVNDFQKGDIAEGYSVSREKKESFPLTVTSAQKNPTAFYLCASSVEGYTEAFFGQGTRLTVV.

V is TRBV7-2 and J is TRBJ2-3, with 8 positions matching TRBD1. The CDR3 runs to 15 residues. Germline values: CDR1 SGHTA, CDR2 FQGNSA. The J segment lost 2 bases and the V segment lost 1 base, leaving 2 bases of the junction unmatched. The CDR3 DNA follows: TGTGCCAGCAGCTTAGGACAGGGGAACACAGATACGCAGTATTTT. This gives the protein CASSLGQGNTDTQYF.

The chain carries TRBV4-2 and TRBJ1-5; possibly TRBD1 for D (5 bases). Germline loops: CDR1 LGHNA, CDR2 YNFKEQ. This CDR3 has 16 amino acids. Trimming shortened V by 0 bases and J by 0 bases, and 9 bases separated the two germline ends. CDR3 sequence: CASSQDRGDSNQPQHF. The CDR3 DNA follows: TGTGCCAGCAGCCAAGATAGAGGGGATAGCAATCAGCCCCAGCATTTT.

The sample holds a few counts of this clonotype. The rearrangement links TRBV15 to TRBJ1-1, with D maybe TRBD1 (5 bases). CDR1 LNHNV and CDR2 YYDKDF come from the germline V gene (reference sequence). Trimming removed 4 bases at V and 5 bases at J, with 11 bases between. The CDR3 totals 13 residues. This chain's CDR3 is CATSTSGWTEAFF. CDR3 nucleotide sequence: TGTGCCACCAGCACTTCAGGGTGGACTGAAGCTTTCTTT.

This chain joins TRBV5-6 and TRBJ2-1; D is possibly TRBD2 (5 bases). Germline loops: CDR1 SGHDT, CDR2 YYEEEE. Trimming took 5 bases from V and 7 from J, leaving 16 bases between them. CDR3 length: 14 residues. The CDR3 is CASSYPGGFNEQFF. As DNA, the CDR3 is TGTGCCAGCAGTTACCCAGGAGGCTTTAATGAGCAGTTCTTC.

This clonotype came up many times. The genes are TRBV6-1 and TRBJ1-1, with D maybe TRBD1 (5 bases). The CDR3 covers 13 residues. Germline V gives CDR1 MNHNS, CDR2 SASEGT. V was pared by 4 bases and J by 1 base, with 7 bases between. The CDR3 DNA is TGTGCCAGCAGTGTCCAGGGGAACACTGAAGCTTTCTTT. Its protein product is CASSVQGNTEAFF.

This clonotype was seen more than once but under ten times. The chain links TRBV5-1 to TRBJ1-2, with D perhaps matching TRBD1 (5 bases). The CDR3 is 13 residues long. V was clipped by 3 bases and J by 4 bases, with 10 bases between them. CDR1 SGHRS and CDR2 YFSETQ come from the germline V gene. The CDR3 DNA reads TGCGCCAGCAGCTCTGAGCAGGGCTATGGCTACACCTTC. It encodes CASSSEQGYGYTF.

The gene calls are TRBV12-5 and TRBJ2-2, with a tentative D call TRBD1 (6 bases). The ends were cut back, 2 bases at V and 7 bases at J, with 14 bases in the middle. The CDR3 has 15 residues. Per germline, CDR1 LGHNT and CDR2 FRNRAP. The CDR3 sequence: CASGLNRVVDGELFF. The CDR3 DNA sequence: TGTGCTAGTGGTTTGAACAGGGTCGTCGACGGGGAGCTGTTTTTT. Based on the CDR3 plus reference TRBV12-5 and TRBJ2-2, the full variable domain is DARVTQTPRHKVTEMGQEVTMRCQPILGHNTVFWYRQTMMQGLELLAYFRNRAPLDDSGMPKDRFSAEMPDATLATLKIQPSEPRDSAVYFCASGLNRVVDGELFFGEGSRLTVL.

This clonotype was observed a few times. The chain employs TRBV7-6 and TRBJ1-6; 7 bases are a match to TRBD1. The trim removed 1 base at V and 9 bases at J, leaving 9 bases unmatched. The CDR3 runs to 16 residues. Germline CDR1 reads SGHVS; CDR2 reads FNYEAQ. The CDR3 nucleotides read TGTGCCAGCAGCTTAGTAGGCGGACAGGCGGGTTCACCCCTCCACTTT. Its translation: CASSLVGGQAGSPLHF.

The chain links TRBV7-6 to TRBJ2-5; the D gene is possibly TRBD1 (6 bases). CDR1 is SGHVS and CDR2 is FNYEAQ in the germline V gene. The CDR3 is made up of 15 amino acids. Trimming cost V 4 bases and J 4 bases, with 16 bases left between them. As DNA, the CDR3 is TGTGCCAGCAGCTCGGTCCCCCAAGGGGGAGAGACCCAGTACTTC. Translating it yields CASSSVPQGGETQYF. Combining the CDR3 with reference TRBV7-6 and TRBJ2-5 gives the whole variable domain GAGVSQSPRYKVTKRGQDVALRCDPISGHVSLYWYRQALGQGPEFLTYFNYEAQQDKSGLPNDRFSAERPEGSISTLTIQRTEQRDSAMYRCASSSVPQGGETQYFGPGTRLLVL.

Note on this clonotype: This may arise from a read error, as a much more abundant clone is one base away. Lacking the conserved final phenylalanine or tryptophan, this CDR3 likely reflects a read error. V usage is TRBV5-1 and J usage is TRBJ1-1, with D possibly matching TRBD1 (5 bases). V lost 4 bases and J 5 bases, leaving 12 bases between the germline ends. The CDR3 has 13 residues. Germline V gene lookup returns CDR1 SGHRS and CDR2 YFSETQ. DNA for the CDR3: TGCGCCAGCAGCGGGACTCAGGGAACTGAAGCTTTCCTT. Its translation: CASSGTQGTEAFL.

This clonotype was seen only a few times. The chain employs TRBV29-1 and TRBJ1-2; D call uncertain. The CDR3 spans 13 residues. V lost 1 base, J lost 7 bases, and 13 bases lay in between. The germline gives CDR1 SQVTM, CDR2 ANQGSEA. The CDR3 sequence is CSVEVPEEAGYTF. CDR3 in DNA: TGCAGCGTTGAAGTACCGGAAGAGGCTGGCTACACCTTC.

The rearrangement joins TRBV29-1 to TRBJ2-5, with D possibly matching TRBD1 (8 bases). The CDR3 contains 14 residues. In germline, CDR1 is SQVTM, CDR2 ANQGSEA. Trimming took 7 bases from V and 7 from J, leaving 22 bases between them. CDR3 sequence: CSGGQVMGGGTQYF. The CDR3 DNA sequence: TGCAGCGGGGGACAGGTCATGGGGGGGGGGACCCAGTACTTC.

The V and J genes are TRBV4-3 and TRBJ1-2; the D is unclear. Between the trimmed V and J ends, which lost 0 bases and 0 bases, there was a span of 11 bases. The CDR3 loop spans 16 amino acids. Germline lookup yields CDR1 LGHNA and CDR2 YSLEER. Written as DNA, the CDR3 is TGCGCCAGCAGCCAAGATTTCACAGCCACTAACTATGGCTACACCTTC. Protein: CASSQDFTATNYGYTF.

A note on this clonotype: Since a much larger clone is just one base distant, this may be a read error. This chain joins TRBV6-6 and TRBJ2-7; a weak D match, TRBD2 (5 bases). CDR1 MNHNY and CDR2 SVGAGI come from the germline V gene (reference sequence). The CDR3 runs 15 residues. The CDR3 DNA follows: TGTGCCAGCGGTTACTCGTGGGCGGGTACTTACGAGCAGTACTTC. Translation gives CASGYSWAGTYEQYF.

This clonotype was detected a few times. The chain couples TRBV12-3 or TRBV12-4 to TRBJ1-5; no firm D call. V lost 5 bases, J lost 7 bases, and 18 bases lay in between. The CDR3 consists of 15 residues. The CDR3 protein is CASSADRAAPQPQHF. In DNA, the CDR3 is TGTGCCAGCAGTGCGGATAGGGCTGCACCACAGCCCCAGCATTTT.

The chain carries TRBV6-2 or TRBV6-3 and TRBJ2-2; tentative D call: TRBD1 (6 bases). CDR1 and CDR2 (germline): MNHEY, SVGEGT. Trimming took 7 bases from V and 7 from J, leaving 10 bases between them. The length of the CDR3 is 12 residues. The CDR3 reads CASNQGIGELFF. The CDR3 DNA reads TGTGCCAGCAATCAGGGGATCGGGGAGCTGTTTTTT.

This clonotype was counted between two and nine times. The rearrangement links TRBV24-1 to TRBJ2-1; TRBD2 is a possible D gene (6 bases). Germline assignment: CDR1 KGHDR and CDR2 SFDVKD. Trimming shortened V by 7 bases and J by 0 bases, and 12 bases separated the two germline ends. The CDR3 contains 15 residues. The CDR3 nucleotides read TGTGCCACCAGCCATAGCGGTAGCTCCTACAATGAGCAGTTCTTC. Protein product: CATSHSGSSYNEQFF.

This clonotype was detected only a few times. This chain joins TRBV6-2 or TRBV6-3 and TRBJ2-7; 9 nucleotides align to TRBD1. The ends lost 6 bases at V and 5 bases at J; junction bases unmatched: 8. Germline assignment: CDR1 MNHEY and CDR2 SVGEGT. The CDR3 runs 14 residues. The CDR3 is CASSPRDRADEQYF. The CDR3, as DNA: TGTGCCAGCAGCCCCCGGGACAGGGCCGACGAGCAGTACTTC.